Listed below are T cell receptor beta chains from one sample, sequenced in a study of shared clonotypes between healthy human individuals. TCRdb's copy holds only in-frame clones and misses some; the assay was immunoSEQ multiplex PCR. There are around 1,900,000 clones in the sample; roughly 93% occur only once, and around 1.7% lies in the top ten. What was sequenced was naive CD8+ T cells from PBMCs. Source of these receptors: a man aged 18 to 29 in good health. Some clones in this sample may be carry-over from other donors' samples. Each CDR3 is given with its conserved first and last residue. The D gene is left open where the match is weak. Rows may omit the clone size; those that give it use once, few, many or a size class.

D gene,clone size,CDR3 length,V gene,J gene,CDR3 DNA,CDR3 protein
TRBD1,.,14,TRBV7-9,TRBJ2-7,TGTGCCAGCAGACCCGGGACAGGCTCCTACGAGCAGTACTTC,CASRPGTGSYEQYF
.,.,15,TRBV27,TRBJ1-5,TGTGCCAGCAGTTTATCGAGAGTTAGCAATCAGCCCCAGCATTTT,CASSLSRVSNQPQHF
TRBD2,.,15,TRBV4-1,TRBJ2-1,TGCGCCAGCAGCTATCTAGCGGGAGGGGACAATGAGCAGTTCTTC,CASSYLAGGDNEQFF
.,once,12,TRBV5-6,TRBJ2-5,TGTGCCAGCAGCTGGACGGAAGAGACCCAGTACTTC,CASSWTEETQYF
.,few,14,TRBV19,TRBJ1-1,TGTGCCAGTAGTCCGGAGGGCATAAACACTGAAGCTTTCTTT,CASSPEGINTEAFF
TRBD2,.,17,TRBV11-2,TRBJ2-5,TGTGCCAGCAGCTTAGCGACTAGCGGGAGGGCCGGGGAGACCCAGTACTTC,CASSLATSGRAGETQYF
TRBD1,.,13,TRBV27,TRBJ2-5,TGTGCCAGCAGTTTGCAGGGGGCCGAGACCCAGTACTTC,CASSLQGAETQYF
.,.,14,TRBV29-1,TRBJ1-1,TGCAGCGTTGAAGGCAGGGTGCTGAACACTGAAGCTTTCTTT,CSVEGRVLNTEAFF
.,.,13,TRBV15,TRBJ2-7,TGTGCCACCAGCAGAGTAGAGCCCGACGAGCAGTACTTC,CATSRVEPDEQYF
.,.,14,TRBV7-8,TRBJ1-2,TGTGCCAGCAGCTTAGAGAGGATGGTAGATGGCTACACCTTC,CASSLERMVDGYTF
.,.,15,TRBV7-6,TRBJ2-7,TGTGCCAGCAGCCCTGGGACTGGCTCGGGGTACGAGCAGTACTTC,CASSPGTGSGYEQYF
TRBD1,once,16,TRBV7-8,TRBJ1-2,TGTGCCAGCAGCATCGGAGGACAGGGTTCGAACTATGGCTACACCTTC,CASSIGGQGSNYGYTF
.,.,15,TRBV4-3,TRBJ1-4,TGCGCCAGCAGCCAATACGGGACAACTAATGAAAAACTGTTTTTT,CASSQYGTTNEKLFF
.,.,13,TRBV11-2,TRBJ2-7,TGTGCCAGCAGCTTAACACAGGGCCACGAGCAGTACTTC,CASSLTQGHEQYF
TRBD2,.,15,TRBV9,TRBJ2-1,TGTGCCAGCAGCGTAGCTAGCGGGAGAGGAGATGAGCAGTTCTTC,CASSVASGRGDEQFF
.,.,14,TRBV9,TRBJ2-2,TGTGCCAGCAGCGTATACGGTAACACCGGGGAGCTGTTTTTT,CASSVYGNTGELFF
TRBD2,once,16,TRBV29-1,TRBJ2-1,TGCAGCGTGGAAGGGACTAGCGGGAGGTTCTACAATGAGCAGTTCTTC,CSVEGTSGRFYNEQFF
.,.,15,TRBV2,TRBJ1-1,TGTGCCAGCAGACCCAGGGTTATTATGAACACTGAAGCTTTCTTT,CASRPRVIMNTEAFF
TRBD1,once,14,TRBV27,TRBJ2-7,TGTGCCAGCAGTTTAACGGGACAGTTTTACGAGCAGTACTTC,CASSLTGQFYEQYF
.,.,14,TRBV5-6,TRBJ1-5,TGTGCCAGCAGCTTGGGAGGGGGGAAAAGGCCCCAGCATTTT,CASSLGGGKRPQHF
TRBD2,.,15,TRBV9,TRBJ2-7,TGTGCCAGCAGCTCGGGACTAGAGTCTTCCTACGAGCAGTACTTC,CASSSGLESSYEQYF
.,.,14,TRBV7-9,TRBJ2-5,TGTGCCAGCAGCCACTGGACGCCACAAGAGACCCAGTACTTC,CASSHWTPQETQYF
.,.,15,TRBV28,TRBJ2-7,TGTGCCAGCAGAGACCTTTTAGACAGTCCCTACGAGCAGTACTTC,CASRDLLDSPYEQYF
.,.,11,TRBV27,TRBJ2-1,TGTGCCAGCAGCATAGGGTTTTCGGAGTTCTTC,CASSIGFSEFF
TRBD2,.,17,TRBV27,TRBJ2-7,TGTGCCAGCAGTCTAAGGGGGACTAGCGGGAGCAACTACGAGCAGTACTTC,CASSLRGTSGSNYEQYF
.,.,14,TRBV28,TRBJ1-1,TGTGCCAGCAGTTTCGATGGGATGAACACTGAAGCTTTCTTT,CASSFDGMNTEAFF
.,once,14,TRBV11-2,TRBJ1-1,TGTGCCAGCAGCTCAACGGACCGGAACACTGAAGCTTTCTTT,CASSSTDRNTEAFF
.,.,16,TRBV7-9,TRBJ2-1,TGTGCCAGCAGCTCCTGGCTTTTAGCGGCTGATAATGAGCAGTTCTTC,CASSSWLLAADNEQFF
TRBD2,.,15,TRBV5-1,TRBJ2-1,TGCGCCAGCAGCCTTACGGGAGGAACCTACAATGAGCAGTTCTTC,CASSLTGGTYNEQFF
.,.,12,TRBV9,TRBJ1-2,TGTGCCAGCAGCGTAGGAGGCAGCAGCTACACCTTC,CASSVGGSSYTF
.,few,15,TRBV6-1,TRBJ1-5,TGTGCCAGCAGTGCTCGACACGGAGGAAATCAGCCCCAGCATTTT,CASSARHGGNQPQHF